The rows below give T cell receptor beta chains drawn from one sample of a study of cytomegalovirus exposure and HLA in healthy donors. Profiling relied on immunoSEQ multiplex PCR, and the TCRdb table lists in-frame clones only, not all of them. This table has about 150,000 clones, 76% appearing once. Sequencing was done on a sample of PBMCs. These receptor sequences come from a woman in her forties in good health and CMV-seronegative. CDR3s include the opening cysteine and the closing phenylalanine or tryptophan. The D gene is left open where the match is weak. The size entry is marked missing in some rows and otherwise reads once, few, many or a size class.

d_gene: TRBD1; j_gene: TRBJ1-1; v_gene: TRBV5-1; len: 15; abundance: few; CDR3aa: CASSLGDRANTEAFF; CDR3nt: TGCGCCAGCAGCTTGGGGGACAGGGCCAACACTGAAGCTTTCTTT
d_gene: NA; j_gene: TRBJ1-4; v_gene: TRBV27; len: 15; abundance: NA; CDR3aa: CASSLSIATNEKLFF; CDR3nt: TGTGCCAGCAGTTTATCGATAGCAACTAATGAAAAACTGTTTTTT
d_gene: NA; j_gene: TRBJ1-3; v_gene: TRBV6-4; len: 13; abundance: few; CDR3aa: CASSEAPGNTIYF; CDR3nt: TGTGCCAGCAGTGAAGCCCCTGGAAACACCATATATTTT
d_gene: TRBD2; j_gene: TRBJ2-1; v_gene: TRBV5-1; len: 15; abundance: NA; CDR3aa: CASSSQAGYSNEQFF; CDR3nt: TGCGCCAGCAGCTCGCAAGCGGGATACTCCAATGAGCAGTTCTTC
d_gene: TRBD1; j_gene: TRBJ1-2; v_gene: TRBV5-1; len: 16; abundance: NA; CDR3aa: CASSLDPGQERVGYTF; CDR3nt: TGCGCCAGCAGCTTGGACCCAGGACAGGAGAGGGTGGGCTACACCTTC
d_gene: TRBD2; j_gene: TRBJ2-5; v_gene: TRBV7-2; len: 15; abundance: NA; CDR3aa: CASSRTSGTQETQYF; CDR3nt: TGTGCCAGCAGCCGCACTAGCGGGACTCAAGAGACCCAGTACTTC
d_gene: NA; j_gene: TRBJ1-5; v_gene: TRBV5-4; len: 16; abundance: NA; CDR3aa: CASSLGAPDSNQPQHF; CDR3nt: TGTGCCAGCAGCTTGGGGGCTCCGGATAGCAATCAGCCCCAGCATTTT
d_gene: NA; j_gene: TRBJ2-7; v_gene: TRBV5-1; len: 15; abundance: NA; CDR3aa: CASSPSQGIVYEQYF; CDR3nt: TGCGCCAGCAGCCCCTCTCAGGGTATCGTGTACGAGCAGTACTTC
d_gene: NA; j_gene: TRBJ1-1; v_gene: TRBV4-2; len: 13; abundance: few; CDR3aa: CASSQDEYTEAFF; CDR3nt: TGTGCCAGCAGCCAAGATGAGTACACTGAAGCTTTCTTT
d_gene: NA; j_gene: TRBJ1-2; v_gene: TRBV9; len: 14; abundance: NA; CDR3aa: CASSVAHPGDGYTF; CDR3nt: TGTGCCAGCAGCGTAGCCCACCCTGGAGATGGCTACACCTTC
d_gene: TRBD1; j_gene: TRBJ1-2; v_gene: TRBV10-3; len: 16; abundance: NA; CDR3aa: CAIRGVRDRTNYGYTF; CDR3nt: TGTGCCATCAGAGGAGTCCGGGACAGAACTAACTATGGCTACACCTTC
d_gene: NA; j_gene: TRBJ2-3; v_gene: TRBV6-6; len: 15; abundance: NA; CDR3aa: CASSYSQGTTDTQYF; CDR3nt: TGTGCCAGCAGTTACTCGCAGGGAACCACAGATACGCAGTATTTT
d_gene: NA; j_gene: TRBJ2-5; v_gene: TRBV28; len: 14; abundance: NA; CDR3aa: CASSLRGGQETQYF; CDR3nt: TGTGCCAGCAGTCTTAGGGGGGGGCAAGAGACCCAGTACTTC
d_gene: TRBD2; j_gene: TRBJ2-7; v_gene: TRBV4-1; len: 13; abundance: NA; CDR3aa: CASSQDWEGPPRF; CDR3nt: TGCGCCAGCAGCCAAGATTGGGAGGGGCCGCCTCGCTTC
d_gene: TRBD2; j_gene: TRBJ2-7; v_gene: TRBV10-2; len: 14; abundance: NA; CDR3aa: CASKGLESINEQYF; CDR3nt: TGCGCCAGCAAGGGACTAGAGTCGATCAACGAGCAGTACTTC
d_gene: NA; j_gene: TRBJ1-3; v_gene: TRBV5-1; len: 16; abundance: NA; CDR3aa: CASSSLLGAPGNTIYF; CDR3nt: TGCGCCAGCAGCTCCCTGCTAGGGGCCCCAGGAAACACCATATATTTT
d_gene: NA; j_gene: TRBJ1-2; v_gene: TRBV5-8; len: 14; abundance: NA; CDR3aa: CASRIDSINYGYTF; CDR3nt: TGTGCCAGCAGGATCGACAGCATTAACTATGGCTACACCTTC
d_gene: NA; j_gene: TRBJ2-3; v_gene: TRBV5-1; len: 14; abundance: once; CDR3aa: CASRGRGSTDTQYF; CDR3nt: TGCGCCAGCAGGGGCAGGGGAAGCACAGATACGCAGTATTTT
d_gene: TRBD2; j_gene: TRBJ2-7; v_gene: TRBV19; len: 13; abundance: NA; CDR3aa: CASSFGGTYEQYF; CDR3nt: TGTGCCAGTAGTTTCGGGGGGACTTACGAGCAGTACTTC
d_gene: NA; j_gene: TRBJ1-1; v_gene: TRBV5-8; len: 14; abundance: few; CDR3aa: CASSLGVTGTEAFF; CDR3nt: TGTGCCAGCAGCTTGGGGGTAACAGGAACTGAAGCTTTCTTT
d_gene: TRBD2; j_gene: TRBJ2-7; v_gene: TRBV10-3; len: 15; abundance: NA; CDR3aa: CAISVGTSGRPEQYF; CDR3nt: TGTGCCATCAGTGTGGGGACTAGCGGTAGACCCGAGCAGTACTTC
d_gene: NA; j_gene: TRBJ2-7; v_gene: TRBV7-6; len: 16; abundance: NA; CDR3aa: CASRSSPGVDDYEQYF; CDR3nt: TGTGCCAGCAGATCCTCTCCGGGGGTCGACGACTACGAGCAGTACTTC
d_gene: TRBD2; j_gene: TRBJ2-1; v_gene: TRBV9; len: 20; abundance: NA; CDR3aa: CASSVGKGTRESSSYNEQFF; CDR3nt: TGTGCCAGCAGCGTAGGAAAGGGGACTAGGGAGTCCAGCTCCTACAATGAGCAGTTCTTC
d_gene: NA; j_gene: TRBJ2-2; v_gene: TRBV10-1; len: 15; abundance: NA; CDR3aa: CASSPFAANTGELFF; CDR3nt: TGCGCCAGCAGTCCCTTTGCAGCGAACACCGGGGAGCTGTTTTTT
d_gene: TRBD1; j_gene: TRBJ1-1; v_gene: TRBV5-1; len: 14; abundance: NA; CDR3aa: CASSLGQGGTEAFF; CDR3nt: TGCGCCAGCAGCCTGGGACAGGGCGGCACTGAAGCTTTCTTT
d_gene: TRBD1; j_gene: TRBJ1-5; v_gene: TRBV27; len: 16; abundance: NA; CDR3aa: CASSHWTGGYNQPQHF; CDR3nt: TGTGCCAGCAGTCATTGGACAGGGGGATATAATCAGCCCCAGCATTTT
d_gene: NA; j_gene: TRBJ1-6; v_gene: TRBV27; len: 14; abundance: NA; CDR3aa: CASSQWGDDSPLHF; CDR3nt: TGTGCCAGCAGCCAGTGGGGGGACGATTCACCCCTCCACTTT
d_gene: TRBD2; j_gene: TRBJ2-1; v_gene: TRBV13; len: 16; abundance: NA; CDR3aa: CASSLAGGGAGNEQFF; CDR3nt: TGTGCCAGCAGCTTAGCGGGCGGGGGGGCGGGGAATGAGCAGTTCTTC
d_gene: NA; j_gene: TRBJ1-1; v_gene: TRBV6-5; len: 15; abundance: few; CDR3aa: CASSYRVRGNTEAFF; CDR3nt: TGTGCCAGCAGTTACAGAGTCAGGGGGAACACTGAAGCTTTCTTT
d_gene: TRBD2; j_gene: TRBJ2-1; v_gene: TRBV29-1; len: 15; abundance: NA; CDR3aa: CSVRFGTSGHNEQFF; CDR3nt: TGCAGCGTTAGGTTTGGAACTAGCGGACACAATGAGCAGTTCTTC
d_gene: TRBD2; j_gene: TRBJ2-3; v_gene: TRBV5-1; len: 15; abundance: NA; CDR3aa: CASSTRTGGTDTQYF; CDR3nt: TGCGCCAGCAGCACCCGGACGGGGGGAACAGATACGCAGTATTTT
d_gene: TRBD2; j_gene: TRBJ2-5; v_gene: TRBV5-5; len: 15; abundance: NA; CDR3aa: CASSLLAGRAETQYF; CDR3nt: TGTGCCAGCAGCTTACTAGCGGGGAGGGCGGAGACCCAGTACTTC
d_gene: TRBD1; j_gene: TRBJ2-1; v_gene: TRBV30; len: 15; abundance: NA; CDR3aa: CAVRGQPLDPDGQFF; CDR3nt: TGTGCCGTCCGGGGACAGCCTTTGGACCCGGACGGGCAGTTCTTC
d_gene: NA; j_gene: TRBJ1-1; v_gene: TRBV2; len: 11; abundance: NA; CDR3aa: CASSWIDRPNF; CDR3nt: TGTGCCAGCAGTTGGATTGACAGGCCGAACTTT
d_gene: TRBD1; j_gene: TRBJ2-3; v_gene: TRBV5-1; len: 15; abundance: NA; CDR3aa: CASSFGTEYTDTQYF; CDR3nt: TGCGCCAGCAGCTTTGGGACAGAATATACAGATACGCAGTATTTT
d_gene: TRBD2; j_gene: TRBJ2-1; v_gene: TRBV6-5; len: 15; abundance: few; CDR3aa: CASSYPREGGNEQFF; CDR3nt: TGTGCCAGCAGTTACCCGCGGGAGGGGGGCAATGAGCAGTTCTTC
d_gene: NA; j_gene: TRBJ1-2; v_gene: TRBV19; len: 16; abundance: once; CDR3aa: CASSIANPGRGYGYTF; CDR3nt: TGTGCCAGTAGTATAGCTAACCCGGGCAGGGGCTATGGCTACACCTTC
d_gene: TRBD2; j_gene: TRBJ2-1; v_gene: TRBV7-9; len: 17; abundance: NA; CDR3aa: CASSLGTSSGLYNEQFF; CDR3nt: TGTGCCAGCAGCTTAGGGACCTCTAGCGGCCTCTACAATGAGCAGTTCTTC
d_gene: NA; j_gene: TRBJ2-7; v_gene: TRBV6-5; len: 16; abundance: NA; CDR3aa: CASSYSRLVVPYEQYF; CDR3nt: TGTGCCAGCAGTTACTCGCGGCTAGTAGTCCCCTACGAGCAGTACTTC
d_gene: NA; j_gene: TRBJ2-6; v_gene: TRBV4-1; len: 22; abundance: once; CDR3aa: CASSQGRSLPGTSFSGANVLTF; CDR3nt: TGCGCCAGCAGCCAAGGGCGATCGCTTCCCGGGACAAGCTTCTCTGGGGCCAACGTCCTGACTTTC
d_gene: TRBD1; j_gene: TRBJ2-2; v_gene: TRBV2; len: 12; abundance: NA; CDR3aa: CAGTGDTGELFF; CDR3nt: TGTGCCGGTACAGGGGACACCGGGGAGCTGTTTTTT